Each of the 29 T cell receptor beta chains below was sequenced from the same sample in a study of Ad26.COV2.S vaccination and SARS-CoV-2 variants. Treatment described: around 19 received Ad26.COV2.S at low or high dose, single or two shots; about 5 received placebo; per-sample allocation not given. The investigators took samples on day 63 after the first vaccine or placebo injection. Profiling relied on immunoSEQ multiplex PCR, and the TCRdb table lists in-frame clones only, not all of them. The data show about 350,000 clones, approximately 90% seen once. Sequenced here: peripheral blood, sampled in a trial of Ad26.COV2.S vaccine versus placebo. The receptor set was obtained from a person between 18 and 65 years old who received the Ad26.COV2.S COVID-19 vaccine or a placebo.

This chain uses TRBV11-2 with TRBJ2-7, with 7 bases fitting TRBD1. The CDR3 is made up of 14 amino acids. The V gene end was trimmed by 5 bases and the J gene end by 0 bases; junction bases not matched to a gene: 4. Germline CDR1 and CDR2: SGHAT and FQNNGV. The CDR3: CASSPNRGSYEQYF. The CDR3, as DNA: TGTGCCAGCAGCCCGAACAGGGGCTCCTACGAGCAGTACTTC. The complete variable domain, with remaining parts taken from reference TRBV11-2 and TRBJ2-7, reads EAGVAQSPRYKIIEKRQSVAFWCNPISGHATLYWYQQILGQGPKLLIQFQNNGVVDDSQLPKDRFSAERLKGVDSTLKIQPAKLEDSAVYLCASSPNRGSYEQYFGPGTRLTVT.

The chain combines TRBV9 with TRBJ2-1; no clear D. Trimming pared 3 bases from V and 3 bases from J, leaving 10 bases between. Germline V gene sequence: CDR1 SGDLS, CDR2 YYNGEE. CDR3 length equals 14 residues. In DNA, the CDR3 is TGTGCCAGCAGCGGAGGTTTCGGCTACAATGAGCAGTTCTTC. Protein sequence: CASSGGFGYNEQFF.

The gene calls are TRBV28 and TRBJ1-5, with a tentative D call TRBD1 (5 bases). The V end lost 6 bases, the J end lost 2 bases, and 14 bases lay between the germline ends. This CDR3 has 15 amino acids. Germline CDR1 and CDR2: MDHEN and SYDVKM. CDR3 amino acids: CASSPRGGGNQPQHF. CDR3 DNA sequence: TGTGCCAGCAGCCCCCGGGGGGGAGGCAATCAGCCCCAGCATTTT. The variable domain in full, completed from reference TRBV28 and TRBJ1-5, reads DVKVTQSSRYLVKRTGEKVFLECVQDMDHENMFWYRQDPGLGLRLIYFSYDVKMKEKGDIPEGYSVSREKKERFSLILESASTNQTSMYLCASSPRGGGNQPQHFGDGTRLSIL.

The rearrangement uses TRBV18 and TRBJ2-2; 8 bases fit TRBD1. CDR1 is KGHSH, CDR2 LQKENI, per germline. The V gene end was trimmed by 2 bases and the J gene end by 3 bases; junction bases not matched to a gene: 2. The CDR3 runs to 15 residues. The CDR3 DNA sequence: TGTGCCAGCTCACCAGACAGGGGATACACCGGGGAGCTGTTTTTT. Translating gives CASSPDRGYTGELFF.

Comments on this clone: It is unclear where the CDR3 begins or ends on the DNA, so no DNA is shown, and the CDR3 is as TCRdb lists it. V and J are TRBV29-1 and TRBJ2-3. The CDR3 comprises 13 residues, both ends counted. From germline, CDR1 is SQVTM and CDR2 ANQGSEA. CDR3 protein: CSVFGAGTDTQYF.

The CDR3 is CASTKEGSTQYF. DNA of the CDR3: TGTGCCAGTACGAAAGAGGGGAGTACGCAGTATTTT. The chain recombines TRBV19 with TRBJ2-3; tentatively, D is TRBD1 or TRBD2 (5 bases each). Germline V gene lookup returns CDR1 LNHDA and CDR2 SQIVND (reference sequence). This CDR3 contains 12 residues. The V gene lost 7 bases and the J gene lost 8 bases, with 13 bases spanning the gap.

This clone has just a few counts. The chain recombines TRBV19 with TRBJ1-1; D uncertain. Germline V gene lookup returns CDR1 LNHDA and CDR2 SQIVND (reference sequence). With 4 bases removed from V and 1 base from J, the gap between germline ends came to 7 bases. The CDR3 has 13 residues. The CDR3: CASSSHRNTEAFF. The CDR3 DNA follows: TGTGCCAGTAGTAGCCACAGGAACACTGAAGCTTTCTTT. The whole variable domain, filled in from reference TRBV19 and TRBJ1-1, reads DGGITQSPKYLFRKEGQNVTLSCEQNLNHDAMYWYRQDPGQGLRLIYYSQIVNDFQKGDIAEGYSVSREKKESFPLTVTSAQKNPTAFYLCASSSHRNTEAFFGQGTRLTVV.

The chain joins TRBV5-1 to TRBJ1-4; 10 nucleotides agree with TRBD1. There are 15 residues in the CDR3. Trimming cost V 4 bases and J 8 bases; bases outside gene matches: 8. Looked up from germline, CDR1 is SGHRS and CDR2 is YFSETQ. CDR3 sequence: CASSHLGTGEEKLFF. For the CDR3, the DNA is TGCGCCAGCAGCCATCTTGGGACAGGGGAAGAAAAACTGTTTTTT.

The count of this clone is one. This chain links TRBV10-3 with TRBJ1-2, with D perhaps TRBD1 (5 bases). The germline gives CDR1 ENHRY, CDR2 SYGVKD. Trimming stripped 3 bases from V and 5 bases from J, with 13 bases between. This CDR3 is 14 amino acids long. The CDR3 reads CAISDRGVRYGYTF. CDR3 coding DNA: TGTGCCATCAGTGATCGAGGGGTTCGGTATGGCTACACCTTC.

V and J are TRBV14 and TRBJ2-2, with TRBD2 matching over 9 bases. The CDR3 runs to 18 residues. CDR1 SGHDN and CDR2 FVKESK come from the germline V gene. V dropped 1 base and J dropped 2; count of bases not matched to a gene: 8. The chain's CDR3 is CASSQARRGLANTGELFF. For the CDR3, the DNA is TGTGCCAGCAGCCAAGCTCGTCGGGGACTAGCAAACACCGGGGAGCTGTTTTTT.

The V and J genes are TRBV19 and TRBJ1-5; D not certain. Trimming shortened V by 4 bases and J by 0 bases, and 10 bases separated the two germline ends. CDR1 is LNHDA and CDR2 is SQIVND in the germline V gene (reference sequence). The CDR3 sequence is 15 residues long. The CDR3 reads CASSKYSDSNQPQHF. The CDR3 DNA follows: TGTGCCAGTAGTAAGTACAGCGATAGCAATCAGCCCCAGCATTTT. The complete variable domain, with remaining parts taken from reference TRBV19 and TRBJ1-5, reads DGGITQSPKYLFRKEGQNVTLSCEQNLNHDAMYWYRQDPGQGLRLIYYSQIVNDFQKGDIAEGYSVSREKKESFPLTVTSAQKNPTAFYLCASSKYSDSNQPQHFGDGTRLSIL.

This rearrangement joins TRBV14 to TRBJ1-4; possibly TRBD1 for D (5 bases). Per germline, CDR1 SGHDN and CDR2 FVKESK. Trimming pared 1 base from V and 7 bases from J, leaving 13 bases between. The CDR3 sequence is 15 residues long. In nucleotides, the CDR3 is TGTGCCAGCAGCCAAGCCAGGGTCCGAGGTGAAAAACTGTTTTTT. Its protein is CASSQARVRGEKLFF.

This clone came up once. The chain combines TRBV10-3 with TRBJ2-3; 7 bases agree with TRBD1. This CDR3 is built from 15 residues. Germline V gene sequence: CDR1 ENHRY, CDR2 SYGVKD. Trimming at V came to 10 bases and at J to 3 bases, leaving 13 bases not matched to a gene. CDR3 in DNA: TGTGCCACCGGAACAGGGGTGGGAATAACAGATACGCAGTATTTT. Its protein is CATGTGVGITDTQYF.

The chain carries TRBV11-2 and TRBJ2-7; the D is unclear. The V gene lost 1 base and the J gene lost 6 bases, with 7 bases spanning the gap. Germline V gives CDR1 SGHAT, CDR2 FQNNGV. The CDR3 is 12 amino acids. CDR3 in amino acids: CASSLGNGEQYF. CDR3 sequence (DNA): TGTGCCAGCAGCTTAGGTAACGGCGAGCAGTACTTC.

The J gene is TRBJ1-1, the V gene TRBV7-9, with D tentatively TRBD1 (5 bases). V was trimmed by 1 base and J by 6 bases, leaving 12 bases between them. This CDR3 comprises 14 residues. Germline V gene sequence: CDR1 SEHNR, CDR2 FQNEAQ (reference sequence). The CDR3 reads CASSLEPGRAEAFF. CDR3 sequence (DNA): TGTGCCAGCAGCTTAGAACCGGGACGGGCTGAAGCTTTCTTT.

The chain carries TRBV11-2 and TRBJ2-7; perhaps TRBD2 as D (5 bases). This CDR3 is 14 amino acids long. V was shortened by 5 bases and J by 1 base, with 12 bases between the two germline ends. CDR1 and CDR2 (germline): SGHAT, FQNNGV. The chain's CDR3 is CASSAYRGSYEQYF. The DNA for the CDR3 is TGTGCCAGCAGCGCTTATCGGGGTTCCTACGAGCAGTACTTC.

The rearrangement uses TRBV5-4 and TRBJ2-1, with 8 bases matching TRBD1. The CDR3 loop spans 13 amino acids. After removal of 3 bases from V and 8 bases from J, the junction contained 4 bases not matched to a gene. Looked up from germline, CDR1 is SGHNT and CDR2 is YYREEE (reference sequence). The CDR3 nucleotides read TGTGCCAGCAGCTCCGGACAGGGTGATGAGCAGTTCTTC. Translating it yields CASSSGQGDEQFF.

CDR3 protein: CAISDFLSLGYTF. The CDR3 nucleotides are TGTGCCATCAGTGATTTCCTCTCCCTTGGCTACACCTTC. This sequence joins TRBV10-3 and TRBJ1-2; no firm D call. This CDR3 is built from 13 residues. Trimming stripped 3 bases from V and 7 bases from J, with 12 bases between. The germline CDR1 and CDR2 sequences are ENHRY and SYGVKD.

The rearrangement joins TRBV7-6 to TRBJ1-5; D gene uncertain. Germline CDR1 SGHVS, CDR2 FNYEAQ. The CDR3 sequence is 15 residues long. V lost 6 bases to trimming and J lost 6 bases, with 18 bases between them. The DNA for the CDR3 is TGTGCCAGCAGTCCTGACATACGGGTAGGTCAGCCCCAGCATTTT. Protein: CASSPDIRVGQPQHF. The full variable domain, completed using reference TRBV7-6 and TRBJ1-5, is GAGVSQSPRYKVTKRGQDVALRCDPISGHVSLYWYRQALGQGPEFLTYFNYEAQQDKSGLPNDRFSAERPEGSISTLTIQRTEQRDSAMYRCASSPDIRVGQPQHFGDGTRLSIL.

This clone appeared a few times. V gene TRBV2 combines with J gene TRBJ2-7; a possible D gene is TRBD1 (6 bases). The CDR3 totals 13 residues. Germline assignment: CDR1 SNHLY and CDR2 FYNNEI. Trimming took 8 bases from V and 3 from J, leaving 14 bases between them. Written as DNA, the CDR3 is TGTGCCAGCCGTGGTCGGACAGACTACGAGCAGTACTTC. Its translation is CASRGRTDYEQYF.

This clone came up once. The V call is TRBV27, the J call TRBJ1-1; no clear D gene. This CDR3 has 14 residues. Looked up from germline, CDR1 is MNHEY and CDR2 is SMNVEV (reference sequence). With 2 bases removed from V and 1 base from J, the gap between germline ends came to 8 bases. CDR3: CASSLTGRNTEAFF. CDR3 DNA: TGTGCCAGCAGTTTAACCGGGCGGAACACTGAAGCTTTCTTT.

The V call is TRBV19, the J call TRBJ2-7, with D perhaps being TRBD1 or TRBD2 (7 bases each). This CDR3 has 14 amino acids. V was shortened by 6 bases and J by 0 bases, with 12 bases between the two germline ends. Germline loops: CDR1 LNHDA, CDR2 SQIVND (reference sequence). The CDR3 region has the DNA TGTGCCAGTAGCAGGGGGGGAGTCTCCTACGAGCAGTACTTC. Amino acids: CASSRGGVSYEQYF.

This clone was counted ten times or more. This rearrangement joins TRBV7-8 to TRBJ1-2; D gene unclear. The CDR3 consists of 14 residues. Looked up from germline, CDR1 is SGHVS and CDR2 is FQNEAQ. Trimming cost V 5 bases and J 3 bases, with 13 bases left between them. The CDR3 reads CASSRASTDYGYTF. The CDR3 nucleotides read TGTGCCAGCAGCCGGGCCTCCACTGACTATGGCTACACCTTC. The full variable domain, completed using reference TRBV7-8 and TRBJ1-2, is GAGVSQSPRYKVAKRGQDVALRCDPISGHVSLFWYQQALGQGPEFLTYFQNEAQLDKSGLPSDRFFAERPEGSVSTLKIQRTQQEDSAVYLCASSRASTDYGYTFGSGTRLTVV.

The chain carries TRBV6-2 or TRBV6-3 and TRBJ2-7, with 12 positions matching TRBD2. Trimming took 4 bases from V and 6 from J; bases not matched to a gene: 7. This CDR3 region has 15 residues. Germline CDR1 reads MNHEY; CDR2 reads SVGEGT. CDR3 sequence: CASSFRTSGIGEQYF. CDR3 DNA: TGTGCCAGCAGTTTTAGGACTAGCGGGATAGGCGAGCAGTACTTC.

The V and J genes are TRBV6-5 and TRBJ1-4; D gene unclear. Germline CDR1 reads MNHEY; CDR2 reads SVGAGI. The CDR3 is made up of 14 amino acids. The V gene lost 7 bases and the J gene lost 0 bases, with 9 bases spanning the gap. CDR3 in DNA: TGTGCCAGCAAGGAATATGCAACTAATGAAAAACTGTTTTTT. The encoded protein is CASKEYATNEKLFF.

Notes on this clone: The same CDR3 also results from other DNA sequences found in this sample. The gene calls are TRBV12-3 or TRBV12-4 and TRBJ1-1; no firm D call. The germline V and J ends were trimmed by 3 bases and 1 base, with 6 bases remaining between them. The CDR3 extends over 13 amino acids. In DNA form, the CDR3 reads TGTGCCAGCAGTTTGTCGGGGAACACTGAAGCTTTCTTT. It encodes CASSLSGNTEAFF.

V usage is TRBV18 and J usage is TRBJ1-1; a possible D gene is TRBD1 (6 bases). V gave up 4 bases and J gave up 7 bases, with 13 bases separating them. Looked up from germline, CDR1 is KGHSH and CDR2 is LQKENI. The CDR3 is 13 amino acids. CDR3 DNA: TGTGCCAGCTCACATGGACAGTTTGTTGAAGCTTTCTTT. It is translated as CASSHGQFVEAFF.

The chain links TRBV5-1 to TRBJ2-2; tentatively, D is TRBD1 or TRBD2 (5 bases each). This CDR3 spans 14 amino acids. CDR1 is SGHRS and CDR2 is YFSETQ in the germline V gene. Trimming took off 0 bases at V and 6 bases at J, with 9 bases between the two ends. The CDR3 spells CASSLATGPGELFF. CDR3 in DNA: TGCGCCAGCAGCTTGGCCACGGGGCCCGGGGAGCTGTTTTTT.

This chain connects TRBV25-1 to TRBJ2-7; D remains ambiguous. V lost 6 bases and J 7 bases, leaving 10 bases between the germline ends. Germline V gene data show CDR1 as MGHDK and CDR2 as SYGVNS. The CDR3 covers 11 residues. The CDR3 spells CASRVGREQYF. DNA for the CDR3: TGTGCCAGCAGAGTGGGTCGGGAGCAGTACTTC.